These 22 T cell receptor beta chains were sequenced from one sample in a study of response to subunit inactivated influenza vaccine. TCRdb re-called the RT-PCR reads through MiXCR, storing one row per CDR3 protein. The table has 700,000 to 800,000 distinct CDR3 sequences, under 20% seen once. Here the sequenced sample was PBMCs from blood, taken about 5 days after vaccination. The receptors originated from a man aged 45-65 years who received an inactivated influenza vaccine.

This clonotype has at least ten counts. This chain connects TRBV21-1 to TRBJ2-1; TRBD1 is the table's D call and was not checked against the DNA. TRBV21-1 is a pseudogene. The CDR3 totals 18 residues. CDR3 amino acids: CASSKAFSGTGEYNEQFF. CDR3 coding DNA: TGTGCCAGCAGCAAAGCCTTTTCCGGGACAGGGGAATACAATGAGCAGTTCTTC.

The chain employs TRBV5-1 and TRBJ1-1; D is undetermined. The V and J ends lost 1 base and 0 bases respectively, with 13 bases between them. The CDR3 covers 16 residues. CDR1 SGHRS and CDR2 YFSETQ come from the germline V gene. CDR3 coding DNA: TGCGCCAGCAGCTTGAAAGGGTTTGGGTTGAACACTGAAGCTTTCTTT. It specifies CASSLKGFGLNTEAFF.

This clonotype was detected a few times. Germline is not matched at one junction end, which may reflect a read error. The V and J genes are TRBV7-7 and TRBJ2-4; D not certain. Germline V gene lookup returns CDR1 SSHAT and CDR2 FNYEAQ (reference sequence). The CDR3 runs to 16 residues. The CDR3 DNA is TGTGCTAGCAGCTTCGTCAGGCGTTACGGCAAAAACATTCAGTACTTC. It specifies CASSFVRRYGKNIQYF.

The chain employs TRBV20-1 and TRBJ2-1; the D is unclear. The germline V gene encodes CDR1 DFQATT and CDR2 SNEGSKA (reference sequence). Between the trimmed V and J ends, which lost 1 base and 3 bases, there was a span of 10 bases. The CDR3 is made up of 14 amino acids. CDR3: CSARGSHRYNEQFF. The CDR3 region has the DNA TGCAGTGCTAGAGGCTCCCACCGCTACAATGAGCAGTTCTTC.

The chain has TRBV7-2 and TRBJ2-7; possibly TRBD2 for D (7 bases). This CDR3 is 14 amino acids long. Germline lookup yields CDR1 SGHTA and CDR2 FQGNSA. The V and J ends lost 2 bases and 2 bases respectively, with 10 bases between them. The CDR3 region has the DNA TGTGCCAGCAGCTTATGGCGGGGGCCCTACGAGCAGTACTTC. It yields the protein CASSLWRGPYEQYF. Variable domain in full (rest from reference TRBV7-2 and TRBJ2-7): GAGVSQSPSNKVTEKGKDVELRCDPISGHTALYWYRQSLGQGLEFLIYFQGNSAPDKSGLPSDRFSAERTGGSVSTLTIQRTQQEDSAVYLCASSLWRGPYEQYFGPGTRLTVT.

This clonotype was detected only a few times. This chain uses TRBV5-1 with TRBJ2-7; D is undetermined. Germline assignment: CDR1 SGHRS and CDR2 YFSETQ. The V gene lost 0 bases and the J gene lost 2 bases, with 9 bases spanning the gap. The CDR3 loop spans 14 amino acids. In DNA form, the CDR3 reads TGCGCCAGCAGCTTGGTTGGCCTAACCTACGAGCAGTACTTC. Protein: CASSLVGLTYEQYF.

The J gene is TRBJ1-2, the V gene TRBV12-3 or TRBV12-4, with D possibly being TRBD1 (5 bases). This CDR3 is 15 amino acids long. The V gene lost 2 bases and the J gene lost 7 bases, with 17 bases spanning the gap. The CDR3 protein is CASSLTGQGYFGYTF. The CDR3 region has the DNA TGTGCCAGCAGTTTAACCGGTCAGGGTTACTTTGGCTACACCTTC.

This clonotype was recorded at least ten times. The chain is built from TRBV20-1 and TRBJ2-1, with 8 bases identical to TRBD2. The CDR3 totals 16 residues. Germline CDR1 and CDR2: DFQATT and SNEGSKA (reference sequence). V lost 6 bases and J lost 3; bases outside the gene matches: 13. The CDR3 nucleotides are TGCAGTGCCCAGCCTACAAGCGGGAGAAGCTACAATGAGCAGTTCTTC. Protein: CSAQPTSGRSYNEQFF.

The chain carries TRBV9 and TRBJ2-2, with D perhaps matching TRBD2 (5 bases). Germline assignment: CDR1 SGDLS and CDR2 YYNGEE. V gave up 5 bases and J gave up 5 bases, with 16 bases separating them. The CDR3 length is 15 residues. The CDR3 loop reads CASSRSSRETGELFF. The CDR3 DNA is TGTGCCAGCAGTCGTTCTAGCCGAGAAACCGGGGAGCTGTTTTTT. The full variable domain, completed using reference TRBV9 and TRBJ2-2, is DSGVTQTPKHLITATGQRVTLRCSPRSGDLSVYWYQQSLDQGLQFLIQYYNGEERAKGNILERFSAQQFPDLHSELNLSSLELGDSALYFCASSRSSRETGELFFGEGSRLTVL.

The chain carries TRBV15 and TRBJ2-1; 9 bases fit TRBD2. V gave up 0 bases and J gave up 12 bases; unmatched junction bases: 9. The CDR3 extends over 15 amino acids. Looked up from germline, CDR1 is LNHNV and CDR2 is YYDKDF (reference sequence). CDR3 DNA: TGTGCCACCAGCAGAGAACAGGTAGCGGGAGTCGGGCAGTTCTTC. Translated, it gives CATSREQVAGVGQFF.

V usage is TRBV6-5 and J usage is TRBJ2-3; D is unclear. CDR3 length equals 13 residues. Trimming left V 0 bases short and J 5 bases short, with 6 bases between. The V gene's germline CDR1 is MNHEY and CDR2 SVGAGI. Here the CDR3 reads CASSYSHRDTQYF. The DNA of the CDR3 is TGTGCCAGCAGTTACTCCCATCGAGATACGCAGTATTTT.

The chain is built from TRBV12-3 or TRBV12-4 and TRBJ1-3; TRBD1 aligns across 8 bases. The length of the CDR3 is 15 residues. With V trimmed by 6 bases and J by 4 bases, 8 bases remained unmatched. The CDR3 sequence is CASSTTGGLGNTIYF. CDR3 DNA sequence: TGTGCCAGCAGCACTACAGGGGGTCTCGGAAACACCATATATTTT.

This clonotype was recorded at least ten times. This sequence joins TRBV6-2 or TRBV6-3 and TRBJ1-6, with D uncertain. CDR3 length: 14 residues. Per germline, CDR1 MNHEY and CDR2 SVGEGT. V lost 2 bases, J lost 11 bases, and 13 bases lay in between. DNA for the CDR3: TGTGCCAGCAGTTACCAAGGAAATGCGACACCCCTCCACTTT. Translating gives CASSYQGNATPLHF.

CDR3 amino acids: CASSPLAVGSYNEQFF. DNA for the CDR3: TGTGCCAGCTCACCTCTAGCGGTCGGCTCCTACAATGAGCAGTTCTTC. The chain links TRBV18 to TRBJ2-1; 7 nucleotides align to TRBD2. The CDR3 has 16 residues. The germline V gene has CDR1 KGHSH and CDR2 LQKENI. V was clipped by 3 bases and J by 0 bases; unmatched bases: 5.

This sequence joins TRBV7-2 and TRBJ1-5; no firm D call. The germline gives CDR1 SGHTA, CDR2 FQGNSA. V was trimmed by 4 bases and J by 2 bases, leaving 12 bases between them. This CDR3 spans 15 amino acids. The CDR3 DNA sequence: TGTGCCAGCAGCTCAGAGGTTCAGGGCAATCAGCCCCAGCATTTT. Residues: CASSSEVQGNQPQHF.

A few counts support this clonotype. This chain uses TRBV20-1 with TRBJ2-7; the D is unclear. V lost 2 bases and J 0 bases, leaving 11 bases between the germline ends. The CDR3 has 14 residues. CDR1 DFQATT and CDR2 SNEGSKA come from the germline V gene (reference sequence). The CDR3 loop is CSARPPDGSYEQYF. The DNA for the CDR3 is TGCAGTGCTAGACCCCCGGACGGCTCCTACGAGCAGTACTTC.

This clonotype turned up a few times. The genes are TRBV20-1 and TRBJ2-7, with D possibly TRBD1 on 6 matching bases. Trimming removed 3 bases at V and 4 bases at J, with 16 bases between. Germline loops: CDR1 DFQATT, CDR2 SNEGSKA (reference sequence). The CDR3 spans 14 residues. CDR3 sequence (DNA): TGCAGTGCTAGTAGGACAGCGGCAAATTACGAGCAGTACTTC. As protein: CSASRTAANYEQYF.

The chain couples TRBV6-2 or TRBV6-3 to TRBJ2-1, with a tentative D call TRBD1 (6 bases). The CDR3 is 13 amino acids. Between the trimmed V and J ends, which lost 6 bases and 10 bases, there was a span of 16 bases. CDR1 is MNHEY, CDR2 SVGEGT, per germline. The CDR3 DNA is TGTGCCAGCAGCTGGGGGCAGGCCGGCGAGCAGTTCTTC. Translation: CASSWGQAGEQFF.

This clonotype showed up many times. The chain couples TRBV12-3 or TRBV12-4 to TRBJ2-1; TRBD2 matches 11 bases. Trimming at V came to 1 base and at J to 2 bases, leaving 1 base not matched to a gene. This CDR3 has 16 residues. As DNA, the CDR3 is TGTGCCAGCAGTTTAGTTAGCGGGAGGGCCTACAATGAGCAGTTCTTC. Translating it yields CASSLVSGRAYNEQFF.

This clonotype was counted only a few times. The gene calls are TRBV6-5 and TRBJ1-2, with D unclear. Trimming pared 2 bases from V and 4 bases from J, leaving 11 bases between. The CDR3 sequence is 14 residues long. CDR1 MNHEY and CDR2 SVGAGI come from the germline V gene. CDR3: CASSYDSRFYGYTF. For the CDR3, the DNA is TGTGCCAGCAGTTACGACTCCAGATTCTATGGCTACACCTTC.

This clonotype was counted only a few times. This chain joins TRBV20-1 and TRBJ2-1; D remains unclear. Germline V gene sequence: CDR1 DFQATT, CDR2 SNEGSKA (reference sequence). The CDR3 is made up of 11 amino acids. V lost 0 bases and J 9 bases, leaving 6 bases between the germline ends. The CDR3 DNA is TGCAGTGCTAGAGAGTCATTTGAGCAGTTCTTC. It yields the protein CSARESFEQFF.

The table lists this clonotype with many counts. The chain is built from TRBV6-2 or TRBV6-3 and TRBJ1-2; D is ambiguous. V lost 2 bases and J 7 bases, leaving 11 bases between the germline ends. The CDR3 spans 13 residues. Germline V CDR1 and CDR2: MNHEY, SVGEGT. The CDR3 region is CASSYVRLGGYTF. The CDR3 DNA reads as TGTGCCAGCAGTTACGTCCGCCTAGGTGGCTACACCTTC.